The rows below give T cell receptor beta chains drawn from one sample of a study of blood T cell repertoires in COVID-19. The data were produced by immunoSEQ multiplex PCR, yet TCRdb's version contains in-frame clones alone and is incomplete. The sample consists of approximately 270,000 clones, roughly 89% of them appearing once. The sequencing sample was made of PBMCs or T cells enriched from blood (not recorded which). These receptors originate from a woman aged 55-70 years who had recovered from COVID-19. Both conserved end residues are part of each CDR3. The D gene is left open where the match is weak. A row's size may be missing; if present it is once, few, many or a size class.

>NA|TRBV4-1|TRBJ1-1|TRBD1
TGCGCCAGCAGCCGAGGGACAGTAGGTCAAGCTTTCTTT
CASSRGTVGQAFF
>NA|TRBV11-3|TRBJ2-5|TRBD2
TGTGCCAGCAGCTTAGGCGGGAGGGGGGAGACCCAGTACTTC
CASSLGGRGETQYF
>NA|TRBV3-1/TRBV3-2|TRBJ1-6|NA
TGTGCCAGCAAAAACAGGGAGTCCTATAATTCACCCCTCCACTTT
CASKNRESYNSPLHF
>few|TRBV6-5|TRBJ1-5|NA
TGTGCCAGCCTTATGACCGGGGGTCAGCCCCAGCATTTT
CASLMTGGQPQHF
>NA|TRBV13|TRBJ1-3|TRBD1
TGTGCCAGCAGCCTACTGGGACAGGGGGCTGGAAACACCATATATTTT
CASSLLGQGAGNTIYF
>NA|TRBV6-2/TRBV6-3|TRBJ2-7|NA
TGTGCCAGCAGTTACTCTAGCTACGAGCAGTACTTC
CASSYSSYEQYF
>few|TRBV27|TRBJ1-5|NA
TGTGCCAGCAAGCCCCTGGGGCAAACAGATCAGCCCCAGCATTTT
CASKPLGQTDQPQHF
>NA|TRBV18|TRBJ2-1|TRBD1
TGTGCCAGCGCCCTACAGGGGGTCAATGAGCAGTTCTTC
CASALQGVNEQFF
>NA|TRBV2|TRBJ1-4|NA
TGTGCCAGCGGGCACGGATTGGAAAAACTGTTTTTT
CASGHGLEKLFF
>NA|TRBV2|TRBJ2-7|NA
TGTGCCAGCAGTGAGGGCGGGTTTTACGAGCAGTACTTC
CASSEGGFYEQYF
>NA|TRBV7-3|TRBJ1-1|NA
TGTGCCAGCAGCTCCGGACAGAGGAACACTGAAGCTTTCTTT
CASSSGQRNTEAFF
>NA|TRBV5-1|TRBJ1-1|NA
TGCGCCAGCAGCTTGAGACAGACGAACACTGAAGCTTTCTTT
CASSLRQTNTEAFF
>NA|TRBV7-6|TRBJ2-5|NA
TGTGCCAGCAGCTTACTAGGGGTGGGAGGAGAGACCCAGTACTTC
CASSLLGVGGETQYF
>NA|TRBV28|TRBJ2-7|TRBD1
TGTGCCAGCAGTTTAGGGACAGGGTCCTACGAGCAGTACTTC
CASSLGTGSYEQYF
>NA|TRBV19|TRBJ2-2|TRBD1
TGTGCCAGTAGTATTCTTTACGGACAGGGTGAAACCGGGGAGCTGTTTTTT
CASSILYGQGETGELFF
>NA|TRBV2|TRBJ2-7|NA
TGTGCCAGCAGTGAATTGGTCGGGGGAGCCTACGAGCAGTACTTC
CASSELVGGAYEQYF
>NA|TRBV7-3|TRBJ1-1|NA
TGTGCCAGCAGCTTAAGGGGGGGAAGGACTGAAGCTTTCTTT
CASSLRGGRTEAFF
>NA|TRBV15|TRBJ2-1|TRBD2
TGTGCCACCAGCAGGGGAGGGAGCTCCTACAATGAGCAGTTCTTC
CATSRGGSSYNEQFF
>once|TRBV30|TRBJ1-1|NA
TGTGCCTGGATGGGGCTCGGCACTGAAGCTTTCTTT
CAWMGLGTEAFF
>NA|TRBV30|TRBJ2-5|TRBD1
TGTGCCTGGAGTATTAATCAGGGGGCTGGAGAGACCCAGTACTTC
CAWSINQGAGETQYF
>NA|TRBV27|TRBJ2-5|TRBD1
TGTGCCAGCAGTCCCGACAGGGGACTGGAGACCCAGTACTTC
CASSPDRGLETQYF
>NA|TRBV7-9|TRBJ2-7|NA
TGTGCCAGCAGCTCCGATTTGGGAGCGGACGAGCAGTACTTC
CASSSDLGADEQYF
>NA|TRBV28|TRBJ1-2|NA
TGTGCCAGCAGTTTCACCCAGGGCTCTCGTGGCTACACCTTC
CASSFTQGSRGYTF
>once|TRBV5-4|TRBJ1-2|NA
TGTGCCAGCAGCTTGGGTGGGAGGGGGAACTATGGCTACACCTTC
CASSLGGRGNYGYTF
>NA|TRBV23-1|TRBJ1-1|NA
TGCGCCAGCAGTTCAAGGGGGAGAACAGCTTTCTTT
CASSSRGRTAFF
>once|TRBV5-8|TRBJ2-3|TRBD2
TGTGCCAGCAGCTTGCTACTAGCGGGAAGGAGGGATACGCAGTATTTT
CASSLLLAGRRDTQYF
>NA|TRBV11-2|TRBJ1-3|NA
TGTGCCAGCAGCCATCTACAGGGCGCACTAAACACCATATATTTT
CASSHLQGALNTIYF
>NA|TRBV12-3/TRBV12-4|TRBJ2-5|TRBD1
TGTGCCAGCAGTTTGGGACAGAAAGAGACCCAGTACTTC
CASSLGQKETQYF
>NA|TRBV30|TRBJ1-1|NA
TGTGCCTGGAGTGTGGGAGTTCAAGCTTTCTTT
CAWSVGVQAFF
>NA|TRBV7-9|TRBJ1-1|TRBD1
TGTGCCAGCAGCCTAGGACAGGGCCCTGAAGCTTTCTTT
CASSLGQGPEAFF
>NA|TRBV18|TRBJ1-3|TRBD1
TGTGCCAGCTCACCCGACAGGGGCTCTGGAAACACCATATATTTT
CASSPDRGSGNTIYF
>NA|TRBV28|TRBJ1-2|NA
TGTGCCAGCTCTACCCAAAGTGGCTACACCTTC
CASSTQSGYTF
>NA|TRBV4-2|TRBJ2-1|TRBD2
TGTGCCAGCAGCCAAGTGGGCGGGGGGGCACCTCCCATATCCTACAATGAGCAGTTCTTC
CASSQVGGGAPPISYNEQFF
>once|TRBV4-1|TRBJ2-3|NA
TGCGCCAGCAGCCAAGATCTCAGGGATCTCACAGATACGCAGTATTTT
CASSQDLRDLTDTQYF
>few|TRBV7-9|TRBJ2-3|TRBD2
TGTGCCAGCAGTCCTGGACTAGCGGGGGGCGCAGATACGCAGTATTTT
CASSPGLAGGADTQYF
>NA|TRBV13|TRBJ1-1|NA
TGTGCCAGCAGCGGCCAGGGGAGGGAAAGGACTGAAGCTTTCTTT
CASSGQGRERTEAFF
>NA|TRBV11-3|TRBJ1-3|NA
TGTGCCAGCAGCTCTTCCGGGACTAGTGGAAACACCATATATTTT
CASSSSGTSGNTIYF
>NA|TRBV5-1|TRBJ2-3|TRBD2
TGCGCCAGCAGCTTGGAGGTAGCGGGGGCTCATACGCAGTATTTT
CASSLEVAGAHTQYF
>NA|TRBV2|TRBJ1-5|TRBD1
TGTGCCAGCAGGGAAGGACAGGGGCCACATCAGCCCCAGCATTTT
CASREGQGPHQPQHF
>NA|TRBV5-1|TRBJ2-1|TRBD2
TGCGCCAGCTCTGGATTAGCGGGGGTGGGTGAGCAGTTCTTC
CASSGLAGVGEQFF
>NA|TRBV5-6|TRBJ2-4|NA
TGTGCCAGCAGCGAGGGTCGGGGGGCCAGCATTCAGTACTTC
CASSEGRGASIQYF
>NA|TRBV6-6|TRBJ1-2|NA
TGTGCCAGCAGTTATAGATTGAACTATGGCTACACCTTC
CASSYRLNYGYTF
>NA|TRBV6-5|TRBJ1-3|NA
TGTGCCAGCAGTTTAAACAGGAATTCTGGAAACACCATATATTTT
CASSLNRNSGNTIYF
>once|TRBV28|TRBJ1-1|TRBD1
TGTGCCAGCAGGCAGCAGGGGGCTGGGAACACTGAAGCTTTCTTT
CASRQQGAGNTEAFF
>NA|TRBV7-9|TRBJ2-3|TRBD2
TGTGCCAGCAGCTTTACTAGCGGGACCGGCACAGATACGCAGTATTTT
CASSFTSGTGTDTQYF
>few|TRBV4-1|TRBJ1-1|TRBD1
TGCGCCAGCAGCCGCCCGGACAGGTCGGGCGCTTTCTTT
CASSRPDRSGAFF
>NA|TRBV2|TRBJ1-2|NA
TGTGCCAAGCTTAATGGTGGGCCCTATGGCTACACCTTC
CAKLNGGPYGYTF
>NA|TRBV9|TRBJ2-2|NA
TGTGCCAGCAGCGTAGAACTAGATTACACCGGGGAGCTGTTTTTT
CASSVELDYTGELFF
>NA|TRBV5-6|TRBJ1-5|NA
TGTGCCAGCAGCTTGCCGGGGGATCAGCCCCAGCATTTT
CASSLPGDQPQHF
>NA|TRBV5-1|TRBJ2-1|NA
TGCGCCAGCAGCCAACCGCGGGCCGGCGATGAGCAGTTCTTC
CASSQPRAGDEQFF
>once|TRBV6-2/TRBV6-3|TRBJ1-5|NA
TGTGCCAGCAGTTATCTGGAGGGGACCAGACAGCCCCAGCATTTT
CASSYLEGTRQPQHF
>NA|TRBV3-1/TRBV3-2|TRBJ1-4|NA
TGTGCCAGCAGCCAGGGCTTGTCAACTAATGAAAAACTGTTTTTT
CASSQGLSTNEKLFF
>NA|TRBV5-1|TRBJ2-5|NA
TGCGCCAGCAGCTTAGCGACCTTCCAAGAGACCCAGTACTTC
CASSLATFQETQYF
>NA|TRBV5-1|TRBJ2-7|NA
TGCGCCAGCAGCCAGGATAATGGTTACGAGCAGTACTTC
CASSQDNGYEQYF
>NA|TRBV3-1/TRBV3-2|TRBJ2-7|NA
TGTGCCAGCAGCCAAGGAGACGGGAGTCGTTGGGAGCAGTACTTC
CASSQGDGSRWEQYF